This T cell receptor (beta chain) is from a study of shared T cell receptors in the human thymus. Germline assignment: CDR1 SGHRS and CDR2 YFSETQ. The V gene lost 3 bases and the J gene lost 1 base, with 13 bases spanning the gap. CDR3 size: 15 residues. Profiling relied on immunoSEQ multiplex PCR, and the TCRdb table lists in-frame clones only, not all of them. The sample holds 640,000 or so clones, 80% to 90% seen once. These data also formed part of another study, on human thymus T cells. Per that study: In corrective heart surgery, resections were taken, and these provided the thymus tissue. There appeared to be biased usage of V and J genes in thymic and blood repertoires. Reports from related research described highly overlapping thymic repertoires among unrelated individuals.

V is TRBV5-1 and J is TRBJ1-1; TRBD1 might be the D (6 bases). This TCR came from a boy less than two years old with a congenital heart defect. Specimen: thymocytes. DNA of the CDR3: TGCGCCAGCAGCTACCGAGACAGGACGAACACTGAAGCTTTCTTT. Translated: CASSYRDRTNTEAFF.